What follows are 16 T cell receptor beta chains derived from one specimen sequenced in a study of CD8 T cells in ankylosing spondylitis (dated by TCRdb to the late 2010s). Libraries were prepared through 5' RACE. Reads for this sample came from an Illumina MiSeq. TCRdb trimmed public reads at Q25 via fastp, called clones via MiXCR and kept in-frame beta chains. Under each unique CDR3 protein, matching rows form one entry showing the most common genes and DNA. Across this sample there are fewer than 25,000 distinct CDR3 sequences, with roughly 13% seen only once. The ten biggest clones cover 30% to 35% of the sample. The sample was blood. These receptors were obtained from a male donor with ankylosing spondylitis or in good health (not recorded which).

This clonotype was seen a few times. This sequence joins TRBV3-1 and TRBJ2-3; tentatively, D is TRBD1 (6 bases). The CDR3 runs 18 residues. The germline gives CDR1 LGHDT, CDR2 YNNKEL (reference sequence). V lost 0 bases to trimming and J lost 7 bases, with 23 bases between them. The CDR3 bases are TGTGCCAGCAGCCAAGATGATGGCCGACAGGCCGTCGTGTATACGCAGTATTTT. It codes for CASSQDDGRQAVVYTQYF.

This clonotype was detected many times. The chain recombines TRBV20-1 with TRBJ2-1; D gene ambiguous. This CDR3 has 13 amino acids. Per the germline V gene, CDR1 is DFQATT and CDR2 is SNEGSKA (reference sequence). V lost 0 bases and J 6 bases, leaving 9 bases between the germline ends. The CDR3 reads CSARDSRVNEQFF. CDR3 nucleotides: TGCAGTGCTAGAGATTCAAGGGTCAATGAGCAGTTCTTC.

This clonotype was seen repeatedly, ten times or more. This chain uses TRBV20-1 with TRBJ2-3, with 9 bases aligning to TRBD2. The CDR3 spans 16 residues. CDR1 and CDR2 from the germline V gene are DFQATT and SNEGSKA (reference sequence). The trim removed 1 base at V and 2 bases at J, leaving 7 bases unmatched. In DNA form, the CDR3 reads TGCAGTGCTAGAGGCCTAGCGGGGCCCTACACAGATACGCAGTATTTT. Residues: CSARGLAGPYTDTQYF.

J is TRBJ2-3 and V is TRBV11-1; D gene unclear. V dropped 3 bases and J dropped 5 bases, with 3 bases sitting between them. The CDR3 has 11 residues. Per germline, CDR1 SGHAT and CDR2 FQDESV (reference sequence). The CDR3 DNA sequence: TGTGCCAGCAGCTTCCAAGATACGCAGTATTTT. Its protein is CASSFQDTQYF.

The chain uses TRBV5-1 and TRBJ2-1; 8 bases line up with TRBD1. V shed 6 bases, J shed 10 bases, and the junction held 12 bases outside the gene matches. This CDR3 region has 14 residues. Germline V CDR1 and CDR2: SGHRS, YFSETQ. This chain's CDR3 is CASNRQGSAGEQFF. CDR3 nucleotide sequence: TGCGCCAGCAACCGACAGGGGTCGGCCGGCGAGCAGTTCTTC.

The J gene is TRBJ1-1, the V gene TRBV4-1; 7 bases line up with TRBD1. The trim removed 4 bases at V and 4 bases at J, leaving 6 bases unmatched. This CDR3 is built from 14 residues. CDR1 is MGHRA, CDR2 YSYEKL, per germline. The CDR3 spells CASSPEGASTEAFF. CDR3 nucleotides: TGCGCCAGCAGCCCGGAGGGGGCCTCCACTGAAGCTTTCTTT.

The chain carries TRBV6-6 and TRBJ1-3, with D possibly TRBD1 on 6 matching bases. Between the trimmed V and J ends, which lost 6 bases and 0 bases, there was a span of 18 bases. CDR1 is MNHNY, CDR2 SVGAGI, per germline (reference sequence). CDR3 length: 17 amino acids. CDR3 DNA: TGTGCCAGCAGAGATACCCGAGGGGGGGCCTCTGGAAACACCATATATTTT. Protein product: CASRDTRGGASGNTIYF.

This clonotype has ten or more counts. The genes are TRBV3-1 and TRBJ2-3, with D possibly being TRBD2 (6 bases). This CDR3 contains 17 residues. Per germline, CDR1 LGHDT and CDR2 YNNKEL (reference sequence). Trimming left V 1 base short and J 4 bases short, with 18 bases between. CDR3 region: CASSQAQTARLADTQYF. CDR3 bases: TGTGCCAGCAGCCAAGCTCAGACAGCACGACTAGCAGATACGCAGTATTTT.

The V and J genes are TRBV27 and TRBJ2-6; 7 bases are shared with TRBD1. V gave up 7 bases and J gave up 3 bases; unmatched junction bases: 9. The germline CDR1 and CDR2 sequences are MNHEY and SMNVEV (reference sequence). The CDR3 is made up of 16 amino acids. The CDR3 DNA sequence: TGTGCCAGCACCAGACAGGGTGGGGGTGGGGCCAACGTCCTGACTTTC. Protein sequence: CASTRQGGGGANVLTF.

This clonotype was seen more than once but under ten times. The rearrangement links TRBV27 to TRBJ2-5, with TRBD2 matching over 8 bases. The V gene's germline CDR1 is MNHEY and CDR2 SMNVEV (reference sequence). This CDR3 is built from 13 residues. V lost 1 base, J lost 9 bases, and 4 bases stayed unmatched. CDR3 sequence: CASSLFGGVPQYF. CDR3 DNA sequence: TGTGCCAGCAGTTTATTCGGGGGGGTGCCCCAGTACTTC.

This clonotype showed up just a few times. The J gene is TRBJ2-5, the V gene TRBV27; 12 bases are a match to TRBD2. The germline V gene has CDR1 MNHEY and CDR2 SMNVEV (reference sequence). The V gene end was trimmed by 5 bases and the J gene end by 4 bases; junction bases not matched to a gene: 5. This CDR3 region has 15 residues. The CDR3 DNA sequence: TGTGCCAGCAGTAGCGCGGGACTAGCGGGAGAGACCCAGTACTTC. As protein: CASSSAGLAGETQYF.

The chain couples TRBV9 to TRBJ2-1, with a possible D match to TRBD2 (5 bases). V dropped 0 bases and J dropped 9 bases, with 7 bases sitting between them. CDR3 size: 12 residues. CDR1 and CDR2 (germline): SGDLS, YYNGEE. The CDR3 DNA is TGTGCCAGCAGCGTAGTTGCGGGTGAGCAGTTCTTC. Residues: CASSVVAGEQFF.

The chain links TRBV29-1 to TRBJ2-1; TRBD1 might be the D (6 bases). V was cut by 8 bases and J by 11 bases, with 16 bases left in between. Looked up from germline, CDR1 is SQVTM and CDR2 is ANQGSEA. CDR3 length equals 11 residues. CDR3: CSTPYGDKQFF. In DNA, the CDR3 is TGCAGCACCCCCTATGGGGACAAGCAGTTCTTC.

This clonotype was seen a handful of times. The chain couples TRBV7-6 to TRBJ1-1, with 10 bases that match TRBD1. Germline trimming cut 5 bases from V and 5 bases from J; bases unmatched to any gene: 8. This CDR3 is 15 amino acids long. The germline V gene has CDR1 SGHVS and CDR2 FNYEAQ. In nucleotides, the CDR3 is TGTGCCAGCAGCCCCGGGACAGGGGTTTCGACTGAAGCTTTCTTT. Translating gives CASSPGTGVSTEAFF.

This clonotype was found a few times. The rearrangement links TRBV12-3 or TRBV12-4 to TRBJ2-5; 10 bases are shared with TRBD1. The CDR3 sequence is 14 residues long. The junction had 2 bases not matched to a gene; V was cut back by 3 bases and J by 4 bases. CDR3 protein: CASSFRTGGETQYF. CDR3 coding DNA: TGTGCCAGCAGTTTCCGGACAGGGGGAGAGACCCAGTACTTC.

This clonotype was observed at least ten times. V usage is TRBV7-8 and J usage is TRBJ2-5; D is perhaps TRBD2 (6 bases). There are 14 residues in the CDR3. CDR1 and CDR2 (germline): SGHVS, FQNEAQ. Trimming left V 0 bases short and J 4 bases short, with 9 bases between. DNA of the CDR3: TGTGCCAGCAGCTTAGCGGGGGAGGTAGAGACCCAGTACTTC. Translation gives CASSLAGEVETQYF.